This T cell receptor (beta chain) was found in a study of regulatory T cells in long-lasting Graves disease. Study summary: Persistent cases took antithyroid drugs over 5 years and stayed TSH receptor antibody positive. General study results and limits: Public clonotype sharing was higher in persistent than newly diagnosed patients.

CDR3 regions were amplified by Arm-PCR using iRepertoire HTBI primers to build TCR beta libraries. MiXCR, applied by TCRdb to the multiplex PCR reads, yields one record per CDR3 protein. The profile shows fewer than 400,000 distinct CDR3 sequences, about 20% of them singletons. This clonotype has only a few counts. Its antigen is as yet unknown. Time point reported: persistent/refractory GD, antithyroid drugs over 5 years with positive TRAb. The TCR library used RNA extracted from PBMCs. Patients of an endocrinology department in Xi'an, China, were included. Sequencing was performed on peripheral blood mononuclear cells (PBMCs), taken when the disease was refractory, from a patient treated with antithyroid drugs. The sequence was collected from a female donor with Graves disease.

For the CDR3, the DNA is TGCAGCGTTGATGGAAGCAGACACCCCTCAGGGGAGACCCAGTACTTC. Its protein is CSVDGSRHPSGETQYF. The chain combines TRBV29-1 with TRBJ2-5; the D gene is possibly TRBD1 (5 bases). CDR1 is SQVTM and CDR2 is ANQGSEA in the germline V gene. CDR3 length: 16 residues. Trimming took off 3 bases at V and 5 bases at J, with 22 bases between the two ends. Supplemented by reference TRBV29-1 and TRBJ2-5, the full variable domain reads SAVISQKPSRDICQRGTSLTIQCQVDSQVTMMFWYRQQPGQSLTLIATANQGSEATYESGFVIDKFPISRPNLTFSTLTVSNMSPEDSSIYLCSVDGSRHPSGETQYFGPGTRLLVL.